Sequencing of this T cell receptor beta chain was carried out in a study of shared clonotypes between healthy human individuals. The data were produced by immunoSEQ multiplex PCR, yet TCRdb's version contains in-frame clones alone and is incomplete. The sample holds over a million clones; around 95% are singletons and the top ten take roughly 1.1%. Trimming removed 2 bases at V and 1 base at J, with 3 bases between. This CDR3 comprises 13 residues. Germline V lookup: CDR1 SGHTS, CDR2 YDEGEE. The donors, healthy adults who were HIV-negative, had experienced no recent acute infections or vaccinations. The receptor comes from a man under 40 in good health. The specimen was naive CD4+ T cells sorted from blood. Subset given: CD45RA+ positively selected. The chain carries TRBV5-8 and TRBJ2-2; D gene ambiguous. The chain's CDR3 is CASSFVNTGELFF. CDR3 nucleotides: TGTGCCAGCAGCTTCGTGAACACCGGGGAGCTGTTTTTT.